The 32 T cell receptor beta chains given below trace back to one sample, sequenced in a study of Graves' ophthalmopathy and Graves' hyperthyroidism listed by TCRdb under 2018. Sequencing relied on an Illumina HiSeq 2000. For repertoire sequencing, TCR beta CDR3 regions were amplified from RNA transcripts. HTBI primers and the Qiagen OneStep RT-PCR kit were used in a first-round RT-PCR, which was followed by a second-round multiplex PCR, size selection and purification. TCRdb handled the public reads itself, with Q25 trimming in fastp and clone calling in MiXCR, and kept productive beta chains. For every CDR3 protein sequence, its rows merge into one entry that carries the most common genes and DNA. A total of almost 750,000 distinct CDR3 sequences appear in this sample, 40% of them only once. Approximately 46% of the sample lies in the top ten. The material sequenced was peripheral blood. Receptor source: an adult man with Graves' ophthalmopathy.

This clonotype has a handful of counts. V usage is TRBV9 and J usage is TRBJ1-5; D is undetermined. From germline, CDR1 is SGDLS and CDR2 YYNGEE. Between the trimmed V and J ends, which lost 4 bases and 1 base, there was a span of 6 bases. The length of the CDR3 is 13 residues. In DNA form, the CDR3 reads TGTGCCAGCAGCCCAGTCAGCAATCAGCCCCAGCATTTT. This codes for CASSPVSNQPQHF.

The V and J genes are TRBV7-9 and TRBJ2-6; D might be TRBD2 (6 bases). Trimming pared 1 base from V and 3 bases from J, leaving 7 bases between. Germline V gene lookup returns CDR1 SEHNR and CDR2 FQNEAQ (reference sequence). CDR3 size: 15 residues. CDR3 DNA: TGTGCCAGCAGCTTAGAGGGAGGTGGGGCCAACGTCCTGACTTTC. Its translation: CASSLEGGGANVLTF.

There are many counts of this clonotype. This rearrangement joins TRBV19 to TRBJ2-2, with D perhaps matching TRBD2 (6 bases). Germline CDR1 and CDR2: LNHDA and SQIVND (reference sequence). The CDR3 has 15 residues. The ends were cut back, 3 bases at V and 1 base at J, with 9 bases in the middle. The CDR3 nucleotides are TGTGCCAGTAGTATGACGCGGGGGAACACCGGGGAGCTGTTTTTT. Protein sequence: CASSMTRGNTGELFF.

The rearrangement links TRBV20-1 to TRBJ2-5; D is ambiguous. CDR3 length: 13 amino acids. Trimming stripped 3 bases from V and 2 bases from J, with 10 bases between. Looked up from germline, CDR1 is DFQATT and CDR2 is SNEGSKA (reference sequence). In DNA form, the CDR3 reads TGCAGTGCTAGTTTGTACGAACAAGAGACCCAGTACTTC. Its protein is CSASLYEQETQYF.

The CDR3 coding sequence is TGTGCCAGCACGTCAGGGGCGAAAGGTGGCTACACCTTC. Translated: CASTSGAKGGYTF. This chain joins TRBV2 and TRBJ1-2; a weak D match, TRBD1 (6 bases). This CDR3 spans 13 amino acids. CDR1 is SNHLY and CDR2 is FYNNEI in the germline V gene. Trimming removed 7 bases from V and 7 bases from J, with 16 bases in between.

The V call is TRBV15, the J call TRBJ1-6; tentative D call: TRBD1 (6 bases). Germline V gene data show CDR1 as LNHNV and CDR2 as YYDKDF (reference sequence). The CDR3 is 12 amino acids. Between the trimmed V and J ends, which lost 11 bases and 6 bases, there was a span of 11 bases. The CDR3 DNA reads as TGTGCCGCAGGGGCTGTTAATTCACCCCTCCACTTT. Translating it yields CAAGAVNSPLHF.

This chain connects TRBV11-2 to TRBJ2-7; TRBD1 aligns across 9 bases. The CDR3 has 14 amino acids. Losses at the gene ends were 7 bases for V and 6 bases for J; bases not matched to a gene: 10. Germline V gene lookup returns CDR1 SGHAT and CDR2 FQNNGV. The CDR3 DNA reads TGTGCCAGCACCAAACGACAGGGGGATTTCGAGCAGTACTTC. Protein: CASTKRQGDFEQYF.

Comment on this clonotype: No conserved phenylalanine or tryptophan ends this CDR3, so it is likely a read error. The V and J genes are TRBV20-1 and TRBJ2-5, with 11 bases matching TRBD1. V lost 5 bases and J lost 5; bases outside the gene matches: 7. The CDR3 spans 14 residues. Germline loops: CDR1 DFQATT, CDR2 SNEGSKA (reference sequence). In DNA, the CDR3 is TGCAGTGCTCCCGGGACAGGGGGTTTCGAGACCCAGTACTGC. Translation: CSAPGTGGFETQYC.

This clonotype was counted at least ten times. The chain links TRBV24-1 to TRBJ2-5; 8 nucleotides line up with TRBD2. The ends lost 10 bases at V and 5 bases at J; junction bases unmatched: 8. This CDR3 has 13 amino acids. Per germline, CDR1 KGHDR and CDR2 SFDVKD. This CDR3 is CATSGGALETQYF. The CDR3 nucleotides read TGTGCCACATCGGGGGGGGCATTGGAGACCCAGTACTTC.

V gene TRBV25-1 combines with J gene TRBJ2-7; D unclear. Germline V CDR1 and CDR2: MGHDK, SYGVNS. The V and J ends lost 7 bases and 0 bases respectively, with 22 bases between them. There are 17 residues in the CDR3. CDR3 nucleotides: TGTGCCAGCACTTGTGGGCCTCCCACGTTAATCTCCTACGAGCAGTACTTC. Its translation is CASTCGPPTLISYEQYF.

With regard to this clonotype: It may be a read error: a sequence one base away is much more abundant. In DNA form, the CDR3 reads TGTGCCAGCAGTGACACTGGTCTGAGTGAGCAGTTCTTC. Its translation: CASSDTGLSEQFF. V and J are TRBV2 and TRBJ2-1; D is undetermined. Germline V gives CDR1 SNHLY, CDR2 FYNNEI. Trimming shortened V by 3 bases and J by 9 bases, and 12 bases separated the two germline ends. CDR3 length: 13 amino acids.

The sample holds a few counts of this clonotype. The chain combines TRBV19 with TRBJ2-7, with a possible D match to TRBD2 (5 bases). Germline values: CDR1 LNHDA, CDR2 SQIVND (reference sequence). Trimming took off 6 bases at V and 3 bases at J, with 18 bases between the two ends. The CDR3 totals 15 residues. The CDR3 bases are TGTGCCAGTAGATTTCGGTTAGAGGGTTACTACGAGCAGTACTTC. Translated: CASRFRLEGYYEQYF.

Concerning this clonotype: This could be a read error, since a much larger clone is one nucleotide away. The rearrangement links TRBV7-9 to TRBJ1-5; TRBD1 matches at 7 bases. Germline lookup yields CDR1 SEHNR and CDR2 FQNEAQ (reference sequence). The CDR3 sequence is 14 residues long. DNA for the CDR3: TGTGCCAACAGCTCTCAGGGAGGGGGCCAGCCCCAGCATTTT. This gives the protein CANSSQGGGQPQHF.

The chain couples TRBV7-4 to TRBJ1-3, with a tentative D call TRBD1 (5 bases). Germline assignment: CDR1 SGHVT and CDR2 SQSDAQ. Trimming removed 3 bases at V and 4 bases at J, with 22 bases between. The CDR3 contains 18 residues. CDR3 residues: CASSLAAGTAGFGNTIYF. CDR3 sequence (DNA): TGTGCCAGCAGCTTGGCCGCCGGGACGGCTGGATTCGGAAACACCATATATTTT.

This clonotype was counted a few times. CDR3 sequence: CASSLQGTGGTGELFF. The CDR3, as DNA: TGTGCCAGCAGCTTACAGGGGACAGGTGGTACCGGGGAGCTGTTTTTT. V gene TRBV11-2 combines with J gene TRBJ2-2; 8 nucleotides match TRBD1. This CDR3 has 16 amino acids. Trimming at V came to 2 bases and at J to 5 bases, leaving 7 bases not matched to a gene. In germline, CDR1 is SGHAT, CDR2 FQNNGV. Drawing the rest from reference TRBV11-2 and TRBJ2-2, the complete variable domain is EAGVAQSPRYKIIEKRQSVAFWCNPISGHATLYWYQQILGQGPKLLIQFQNNGVVDDSQLPKDRFSAERLKGVDSTLKIQPAKLEDSAVYLCASSLQGTGGTGELFFGEGSRLTVL.

This clonotype showed up just once. The chain is built from TRBV15 and TRBJ1-4, with TRBD1 as a possible D gene (5 bases). The CDR3 spans 16 residues. V gave up 2 bases and J gave up 4 bases, with 14 bases separating them. Germline-derived CDR1 and CDR2 are LNHNV and YYDKDF (reference sequence). This chain's CDR3 is CATSRPRQRVNEKLFF. The DNA of the CDR3 is TGTGCCACCAGCAGACCTCGACAGCGCGTTAATGAAAAACTGTTTTTT.

This clonotype was recorded a few times. V usage is TRBV7-3 and J usage is TRBJ2-2, with D possibly matching TRBD2 (6 bases). The ends were cut back, 5 bases at V and 2 bases at J, with 21 bases in the middle. This CDR3 has 18 amino acids. The germline V gene encodes CDR1 SGHTA and CDR2 FQGTGA. The DNA of the CDR3 is TGTGCCAGCAGCCCCACGGTTGGGCTAGCGCCTAACACCGGGGAGCTGTTTTTT. This gives the protein CASSPTVGLAPNTGELFF.

This rearrangement joins TRBV10-3 to TRBJ1-1; D is possibly TRBD1 (5 bases). The CDR3 runs 17 residues. Germline V gene sequence: CDR1 ENHRY, CDR2 SYGVKD. Trimming pared 8 bases from V and 1 base from J, leaving 23 bases between. The CDR3 nucleotides are TGTGCCATCGGGTCCCGGGGCTCATCCTACTCGAACACTGAAGCTTTCTTT. This codes for CAIGSRGSSYSNTEAFF.

This clonotype was counted ten times or more. The chain is built from TRBV29-1 and TRBJ1-1; no firm D call. There are 13 residues in the CDR3. The germline V and J ends were trimmed by 4 bases and 0 bases, with 9 bases remaining between them. CDR1 is SQVTM, CDR2 ANQGSEA, per germline. The chain's CDR3 is CSVGRQMNTEAFF. The CDR3, as DNA: TGCAGCGTTGGACGGCAGATGAACACTGAAGCTTTCTTT.

The chain employs TRBV2 and TRBJ2-7; possibly TRBD1 for D (6 bases). The CDR3 has 12 residues. Germline values: CDR1 SNHLY, CDR2 FYNNEI. V lost 10 bases and J lost 1, with 11 bases in between. The DNA of the CDR3 is TGTGCCACCTCGGACAGATCCTACGAGCAGTACTTC. This encodes CATSDRSYEQYF.

This chain uses TRBV20-1 with TRBJ1-1, with TRBD1 identical over 7 bases. The CDR3 contains 13 residues. Germline-derived CDR1 and CDR2 are DFQATT and SNEGSKA (reference sequence). Here the CDR3 DNA reads TGCAGCGCATACGGACAGGAGAACACTGAAGCTTTCTTT. Translated, it gives CSAYGQENTEAFF.

The chain uses TRBV24-1 and TRBJ2-3; a possible D gene is TRBD2 (6 bases). Trimming left V 2 bases short and J 3 bases short, with 11 bases between. Germline CDR1 KGHDR, CDR2 SFDVKD. There are 15 residues in the CDR3. CDR3 in DNA: TGTGCCACCAGTGATTCACCGGGAGTGACAGATACGCAGTATTTT. This translates into CATSDSPGVTDTQYF.

V usage is TRBV29-1 and J usage is TRBJ2-7; 11 bases line up with TRBD1. This CDR3 region has 14 residues. Per germline, CDR1 SQVTM and CDR2 ANQGSEA. V trimming: 8 bases; J trimming: 2 bases; junction bases outside the gene matches: 8. In DNA form, the CDR3 reads TGCAGCCCACTGGGGACAGGGGGTCCCTACGAGCAGTACTTC. Translating it yields CSPLGTGGPYEQYF.

In its sample, this clonotype was seen a few times. V usage is TRBV2 and J usage is TRBJ1-1; 7 positions match TRBD1. CDR1 is SNHLY and CDR2 is FYNNEI in the germline V gene. Trimming at V came to 8 bases and at J to 4 bases, leaving 7 bases not matched to a gene. The CDR3 sequence is 13 residues long. The CDR3 DNA is TGTGCCAGCTCACCCACAGGGGCCACTGAAGCTTTCTTT. Translated, it gives CASSPTGATEAFF.

CDR3: CASSQDGGKNTEAFF. The CDR3 DNA reads as TGCGCCAGCAGCCAAGACGGGGGCAAAAACACTGAAGCTTTCTTT. The rearrangement uses TRBV4-3 and TRBJ1-1; D possibly corresponds to TRBD1 (6 bases). V was shortened by 0 bases and J by 2 bases, with 10 bases between the two germline ends. The CDR3 loop spans 15 amino acids. The germline gives CDR1 LGHNA, CDR2 YSLEER.

The chain carries TRBV6-6 and TRBJ1-4, with TRBD1 identical over 7 bases. V lost 6 bases, J lost 7 bases, and 8 bases stayed unmatched. Per germline, CDR1 MNHNY and CDR2 SVGAGI (reference sequence). This CDR3 region has 14 residues. The DNA of the CDR3 is TGTGCCAGCAGCCAGGGGGTTATCACTGAAAAACTGTTTTTT. Translated: CASSQGVITEKLFF.

This clonotype was seen many times. The chain carries TRBV7-8 and TRBJ1-5; tentative D call: TRBD1 (6 bases). The CDR3 runs to 14 residues. Trimming removed 1 base from V and 6 bases from J, with 10 bases in between. Per the germline V gene, CDR1 is SGHVS and CDR2 is FQNEAQ. The CDR3 reads CASSLVGGAQPQHF. DNA of the CDR3: TGTGCCAGCAGCTTAGTAGGGGGTGCTCAGCCCCAGCATTTT.

V is TRBV7-9 and J is TRBJ2-3, with 8 bases identical to TRBD1. Germline loops: CDR1 SEHNR, CDR2 FQNEAQ (reference sequence). This CDR3 spans 15 amino acids. Losses at the gene ends were 4 bases for V and 1 base for J; bases not matched to a gene: 4. The CDR3 DNA reads as TGTGCCAGCAGCTCCAGGGGGCGGGGCACAGATACGCAGTATTTT. As protein: CASSSRGRGTDTQYF.

The chain couples TRBV29-1 to TRBJ2-6; D is uncertain. V was cut by 6 bases and J by 3 bases, with 12 bases left in between. Germline CDR1 SQVTM, CDR2 ANQGSEA. The CDR3 is made up of 14 amino acids. The CDR3 spells CSVVQGGGANVLTF. CDR3 DNA sequence: TGCAGCGTAGTACAAGGCGGTGGGGCCAACGTCCTGACTTTC.

This clonotype has more than one count but fewer than ten. The CDR3 DNA is TGCAGTGTTACCGATGCGGATGAGCAGTACTTC. Translating gives CSVTDADEQYF. The rearrangement uses TRBV20-1 and TRBJ2-7; D is unclear. The CDR3 extends over 11 amino acids. Germline V gives CDR1 DFQATT, CDR2 SNEGSKA (reference sequence). Trimming took off 7 bases at V and 7 bases at J, with 14 bases between the two ends.

This clonotype was counted only a few times. This rearrangement joins TRBV6-6 to TRBJ2-7; 7 bases fit TRBD2. J gave up 2 bases and V 4 bases, and 5 bases lay outside the gene matches. The length of the CDR3 is 14 residues. From germline, CDR1 is MNHNY and CDR2 SVGAGI (reference sequence). CDR3 region: CASSSVLATYEQYF. The CDR3 DNA reads TGTGCCAGCAGTTCAGTACTAGCGACCTACGAGCAGTACTTC.

The table lists this clonotype with many counts. The rearrangement uses TRBV15 and TRBJ1-4; TRBD1 is a possible D gene (5 bases). Looked up from germline, CDR1 is LNHNV and CDR2 is YYDKDF (reference sequence). Trimming removed 1 base from V and 7 bases from J, with 10 bases in between. The CDR3 is made up of 14 amino acids. This chain's CDR3 is CATSRGGDGEKLFF. The CDR3 bases are TGTGCCACCAGCAGAGGGGGGGACGGTGAAAAACTGTTTTTT.